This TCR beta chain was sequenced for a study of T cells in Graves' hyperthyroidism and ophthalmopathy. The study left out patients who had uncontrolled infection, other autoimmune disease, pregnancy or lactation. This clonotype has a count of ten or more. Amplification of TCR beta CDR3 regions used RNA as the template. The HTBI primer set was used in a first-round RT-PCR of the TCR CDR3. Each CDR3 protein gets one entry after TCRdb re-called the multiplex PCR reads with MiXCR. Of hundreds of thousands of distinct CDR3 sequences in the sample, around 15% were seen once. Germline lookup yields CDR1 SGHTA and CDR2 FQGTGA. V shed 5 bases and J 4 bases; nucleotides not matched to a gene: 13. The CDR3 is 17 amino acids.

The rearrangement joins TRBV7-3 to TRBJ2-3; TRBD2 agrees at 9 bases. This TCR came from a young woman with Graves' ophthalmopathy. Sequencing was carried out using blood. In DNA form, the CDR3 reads TGTGCCAGCAGCGATAAGGCGAGCGGGAGGCCGCCAGATACGCAGTATTTT. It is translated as CASSDKASGRPPDTQYF. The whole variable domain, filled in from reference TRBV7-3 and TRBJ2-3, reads GAGVSQTPSNKVTEKGKYVELRCDPISGHTALYWYRQSLGQGPEFLIYFQGTGAADDSGLPNDRFFAVRPEGSVSTLKIQRTERGDSAVYLCASSDKASGRPPDTQYFGPGTRLTVL.